The rows below give T cell receptor beta chains drawn from one sample of a study of blood T cell repertoires in COVID-19. Repertoires were generated with immunoSEQ multiplex PCR, while TCRdb's copy carries only in-frame clones and drops some. The sample comprises about 100,000 clones, just over 90% of which are singletons, and 0.85% to 1% rests with the top ten. The specimen was peripheral blood. The source of these receptors is a man aged 55-75 years with acute or convalescent COVID-19. CDR3s include the opening cysteine and the closing phenylalanine or tryptophan. Fields, in order: V gene, J gene, D gene, clone size, CDR3 DNA, CDR3 protein. A D gene is named only where the DNA matches it firmly. For some rows the clone size is stated as once, few or many, or as a class when expanded; others skip it.

TRBV11-1	TRBJ2-3	NA	NA	TGTGCCAGCAGCCCAGGTCGGACAGCCGTCGGGGATACGCAGTATTTT	CASSPGRTAVGDTQYF
TRBV3-1/TRBV3-2	TRBJ2-1	TRBD2	NA	TGTGCCAGCGGATCACTAGCGGTCTCGGGACAGTTCTTC	CASGSLAVSGQFF
TRBV14	TRBJ2-1	TRBD2	NA	TGTGCCAGCAGCCAAGGTGGTCTAGCGGGAGTTGGGCAGTTCTTC	CASSQGGLAGVGQFF
TRBV20-1	TRBJ2-1	NA	NA	TGCAGTGCTAGTCCCCTAGCCGGGTTATCGGGTGAGCAGTTCTTC	CSASPLAGLSGEQFF
TRBV30	TRBJ2-7	NA	once	TGTGCCTGGATGACTTCCTACGAGCAGTACTTC	CAWMTSYEQYF
TRBV5-8	TRBJ2-1	TRBD1	NA	TGTGCCAGCAGCTTGGGGGACAGCTACAATGAGCAGTTCTTC	CASSLGDSYNEQFF
TRBV19	TRBJ2-2	TRBD2	once	TGTGCCAGTAGTATGATGGGTGGACTAGCCGGGGAGCTGTTTTTT	CASSMMGGLAGELFF
TRBV27	TRBJ2-2	TRBD1	NA	TGTGCCAGCAGGATACCAGGGGGCACCGGGGAGCTGTTTTTT	CASRIPGGTGELFF
TRBV30	TRBJ1-6	NA	once	TGTGCCTGGAGTGCAGATTTAGCGGGGACGAGTAGCTCACCCCTCCACTTT	CAWSADLAGTSSSPLHF
TRBV6-2/TRBV6-3	TRBJ1-6	TRBD1	NA	TGTGCCAGCAGTAGAGGGACAGGGGCGGATTCACCCCTCCACTTT	CASSRGTGADSPLHF
TRBV5-1	TRBJ2-7	TRBD1	few	TGCGCCAGCAGTTATGGGGACAGACTCCTCGAGCAGTACTTC	CASSYGDRLLEQYF
TRBV12-5	TRBJ2-5	TRBD2	NA	TGTGCTAGTGGTTTGGTAAGTCGAGATAGGACTAGCGGGAGGGCCGAGTCATGGGAGACCCAGTACTTC	CASGLVSRDRTSGRAESWETQYF
TRBV7-3	TRBJ1-1	TRBD1	NA	TGTGCCAGCAGCCGGACAGGAACCAACACTGAAGCTTTCTTT	CASSRTGTNTEAFF
TRBV28	TRBJ2-7	NA	NA	TGTGCCAGCAGTTCCGCAGTTTTCGAGCAGTACTTC	CASSSAVFEQYF
TRBV7-8	TRBJ2-6	NA	NA	TGTGCCAGCGCCTCCGGGGGGCCTGGGGCCAACGTCCTGACTTTC	CASASGGPGANVLTF
TRBV27	TRBJ2-4	NA	NA	TGTGCCAGCAGTTTATTGGGCTCTACCCCAAGGAACATTCAGTACTTC	CASSLLGSTPRNIQYF
TRBV28	TRBJ1-2	TRBD1	once	TGTGCCAGCAGCCTCGACAGGGAAGGCTATGGCTACACCTTC	CASSLDREGYGYTF
TRBV10-3	TRBJ2-5	NA	NA	TGTGCCATCAGTGGTAGCGGAGGGGAGACCCAGTACTTC	CAISGSGGETQYF
TRBV19	TRBJ1-6	TRBD1	NA	TGTGCCAGCCGCCGGGACAGGTATAATTCACCCCTCCACTTT	CASRRDRYNSPLHF
TRBV29-1	TRBJ2-1	TRBD1	NA	TGCAGCACGGGACAGGGAATAGGTTATGAGCAGTTCTTC	CSTGQGIGYEQFF
TRBV7-9	TRBJ1-1	NA	NA	TGTGCCAGCAGCCGCCGTGAGGGTGGCCCGAACACTGAAGCTTTCTTT	CASSRREGGPNTEAFF
TRBV19	TRBJ2-3	TRBD1	NA	TGTGCCAGTAGTTCAGACAGGGTGGCAGATACGCAGTATTTT	CASSSDRVADTQYF
TRBV18	TRBJ1-5	TRBD1	NA	TGTGCCAGCTCACCAACAGGGGCCTCTAGGGCCCAGCATTTT	CASSPTGASRAQHF
TRBV10-3	TRBJ2-2	TRBD1	once	TGTGCCATCAGCCCGGGACAGGGTAGCACCGGGGAGCTGTTTTTT	CAISPGQGSTGELFF
TRBV19	TRBJ2-1	TRBD2	NA	TGTGCCAGTAGTATAGTAGGAATCCGGGGGGGATACAATGAGCAGTTCTTC	CASSIVGIRGGYNEQFF
TRBV20-1	TRBJ2-5	NA	NA	TGCAGTGCTAGTCCGGCCGGGTCCCGACAAGAGACCCAGTACTTC	CSASPAGSRQETQYF
TRBV14	TRBJ2-2	NA	NA	TGTGCCAGCAGCCAGGGAGCGGTTCCTTGGAGGAACACCGGGGAGCTGTTTTTT	CASSQGAVPWRNTGELFF
TRBV6-5	TRBJ2-6	NA	NA	TGTGCCACCATCATAGCTGGGGCCAACGTCCTGACTTTC	CATIIAGANVLTF
TRBV6-2/TRBV6-3	TRBJ2-4	NA	NA	TGTGCCAGCAGTAAACGATTGGGGGCAGAAGCCAAAAACATTCAGTACTTC	CASSKRLGAEAKNIQYF
TRBV5-8	TRBJ2-3	NA	NA	TGTGCCAGCAGCTTTATAGCCTCAACCAGCACAGATACGCAGTATTTT	CASSFIASTSTDTQYF
TRBV6-4	TRBJ2-7	TRBD1	NA	TGTGCCAGCAGTGACGAGGGGGCGCCCCTCTACGAGCAGTACTTC	CASSDEGAPLYEQYF
TRBV19	TRBJ1-2	NA	NA	TGTGCCAGTAGTAACCCCGGACAGATCTATGGCTACACCTTC	CASSNPGQIYGYTF
TRBV30	TRBJ1-3	NA	once	TGTGCCTGGAGTGTACAGGGAAATGGAAACACCATATATTTT	CAWSVQGNGNTIYF
TRBV5-4	TRBJ1-1	NA	NA	TGTGCCAGCAGCTTGAAACTCGCAGGGAACACTGAAGCTTTCTTT	CASSLKLAGNTEAFF
TRBV19	TRBJ2-1	NA	once	TGTGCCAGTATGGGTTTCGGCGGGTCCTACAATGAGCAGTTCTTC	CASMGFGGSYNEQFF
TRBV5-1	TRBJ2-1	NA	NA	TGCGCCAGCAGCCCCCGGAGCCGGGGGGCCGGCGCCTACAATGAGCAGTTCTTC	CASSPRSRGAGAYNEQFF
TRBV21-1	TRBJ1-2	NA	NA	TGTGCCAGCAGCAACCCGCAGACAGGGCGCGGCTACACCTTC	CASSNPQTGRGYTF
TRBV2	TRBJ1-4	TRBD1	NA	TGTGCCAGCAGTGAAGGGCTTCAGGGCAGGGGGAATGAAAAACTGTTTTTT	CASSEGLQGRGNEKLFF
TRBV6-2/TRBV6-3	TRBJ2-2	TRBD2	NA	TGTGCCAGCAGTGTACGCGGGAGGAAGACCGGGGAGCTGTTTTTT	CASSVRGRKTGELFF
TRBV12-5	TRBJ1-4	NA	NA	TGTGCTAGTGGATCCACAGGGTTCCGGGATGAAAAACTGTTTTTT	CASGSTGFRDEKLFF
TRBV27	TRBJ1-6	NA	few	TGTGCCAGCAGCGGGACATTAGATAATTCACCCCTCCACTTT	CASSGTLDNSPLHF
TRBV2	TRBJ2-2	TRBD1	NA	TGTGCCAGCAGTGAACAGGGGGCTTCGACCGGGGAGCTGTTTTTT	CASSEQGASTGELFF
TRBV19	TRBJ1-6	NA	NA	TGTGCCAGTAGTATTGGTGCGGATTCACCCCTCCACTTT	CASSIGADSPLHF
TRBV7-3	TRBJ1-1	NA	NA	TGTGCCAGCAGCTTACGAGGGACAAACACTGAAGCTTTCTTT	CASSLRGTNTEAFF
TRBV5-8	TRBJ2-7	NA	NA	TGTGCCAGCAGCTTGGCCGTCTATCGGGTATCCTACGAGCAGTACTTC	CASSLAVYRVSYEQYF